The source of this T cell receptor beta chain is a study of cytomegalovirus exposure and HLA in healthy donors. A multiplex PCR was run with 60 Vbeta primers and 13 Jbeta primers. Assay: immunoSEQ multiplex PCR; the TCRdb copy retains only in-frame clones and omits some. The table lists about 140,000 clones, roughly 8.8% of them singletons. The CDR3 runs 13 residues. The V segment lost 6 bases and the J segment 7 bases; nucleotides outside the gene matches: 3. Germline CDR1 is MNHNY and CDR2 is SVGAGI (reference sequence). Study-wide points: Per a prior analysis, the majority of TCR beta V segments were productive roughly 87% or roughly 30% of the time.

This clone was detected only a few times. What it recognizes is unknown. The source material was PBMCs. V and J are TRBV6-6 and TRBJ1-6; 7 bases map to TRBD1. This clonotype was obtained from a woman between 35 and 50 years old in good health and CMV-seropositive. CDR3 nucleotide sequence: TGTGCCAGCAGCCAGGGGGGAAATTCACCCCTCCACTTT. This encodes CASSQGGNSPLHF.